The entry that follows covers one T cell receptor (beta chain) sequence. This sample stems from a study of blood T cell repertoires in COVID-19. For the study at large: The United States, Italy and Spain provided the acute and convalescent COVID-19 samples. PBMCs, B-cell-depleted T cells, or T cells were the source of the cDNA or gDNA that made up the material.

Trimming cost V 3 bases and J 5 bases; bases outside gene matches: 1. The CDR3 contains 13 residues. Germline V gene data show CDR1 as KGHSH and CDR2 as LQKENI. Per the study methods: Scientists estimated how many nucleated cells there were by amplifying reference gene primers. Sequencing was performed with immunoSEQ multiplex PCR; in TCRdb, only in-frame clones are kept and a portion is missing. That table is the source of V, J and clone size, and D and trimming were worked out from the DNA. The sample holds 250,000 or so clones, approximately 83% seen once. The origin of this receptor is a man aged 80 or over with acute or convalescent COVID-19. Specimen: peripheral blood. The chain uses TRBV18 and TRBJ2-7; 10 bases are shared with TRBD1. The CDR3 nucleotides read TGTGCCAGCTCACCGGGGACAGGGGACGAGCAGTACTTC. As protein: CASSPGTGDEQYF.